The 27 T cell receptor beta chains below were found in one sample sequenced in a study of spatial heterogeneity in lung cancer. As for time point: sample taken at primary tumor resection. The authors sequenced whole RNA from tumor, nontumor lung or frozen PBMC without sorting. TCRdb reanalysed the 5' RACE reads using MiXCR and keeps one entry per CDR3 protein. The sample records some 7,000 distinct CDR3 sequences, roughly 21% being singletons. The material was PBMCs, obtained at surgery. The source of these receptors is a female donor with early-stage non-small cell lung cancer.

For the CDR3, the DNA is TGCAGCGTTGGGTACGGGCTCTCCTACAATGAGCAGTTCTTC. Translated: CSVGYGLSYNEQFF. The rearrangement joins TRBV29-1 to TRBJ2-1; D unclear. Trimming cost V 4 bases and J 0 bases, with 10 bases left between them. This CDR3 spans 14 amino acids. The germline V gene encodes CDR1 SQVTM and CDR2 ANQGSEA.

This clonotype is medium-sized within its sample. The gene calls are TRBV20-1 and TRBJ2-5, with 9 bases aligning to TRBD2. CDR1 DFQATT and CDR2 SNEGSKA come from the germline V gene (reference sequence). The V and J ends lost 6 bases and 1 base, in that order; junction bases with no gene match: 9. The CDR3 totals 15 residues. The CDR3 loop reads CSAVKRGALQETQYF. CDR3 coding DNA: TGCAGTGCCGTTAAGCGGGGGGCCCTCCAAGAGACCCAGTACTTC.

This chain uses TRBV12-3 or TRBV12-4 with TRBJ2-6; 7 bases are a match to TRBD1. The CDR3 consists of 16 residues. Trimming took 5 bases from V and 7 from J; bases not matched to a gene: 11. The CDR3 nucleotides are TGTGCCAGCAGTCCAACCGGGACAGCTGTCGCCAACGTCCTGACTTTC. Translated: CASSPTGTAVANVLTF.

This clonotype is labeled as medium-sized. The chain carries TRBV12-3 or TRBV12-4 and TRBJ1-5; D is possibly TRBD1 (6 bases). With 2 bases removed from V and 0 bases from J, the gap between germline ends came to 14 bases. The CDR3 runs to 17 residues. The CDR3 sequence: CASSLRRGFASNQPQHF. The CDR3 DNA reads TGTGCCAGCAGTTTACGGAGGGGGTTCGCTAGCAATCAGCCCCAGCATTTT.

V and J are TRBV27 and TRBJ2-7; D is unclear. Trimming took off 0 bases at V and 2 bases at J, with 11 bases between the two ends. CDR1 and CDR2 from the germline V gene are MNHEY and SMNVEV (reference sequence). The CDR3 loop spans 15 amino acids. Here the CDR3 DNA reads TGTGCCAGCAGTTTATCTATTGGACGGACCTACGAGCAGTACTTC. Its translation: CASSLSIGRTYEQYF.

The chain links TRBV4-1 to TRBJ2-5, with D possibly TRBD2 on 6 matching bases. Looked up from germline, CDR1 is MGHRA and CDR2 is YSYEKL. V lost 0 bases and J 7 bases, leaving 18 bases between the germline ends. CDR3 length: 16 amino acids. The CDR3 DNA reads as TGCGCCAGCAGCCAAGACCGGGGGACTTCAGGTGGGACCCAGTACTTC. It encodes CASSQDRGTSGGTQYF.

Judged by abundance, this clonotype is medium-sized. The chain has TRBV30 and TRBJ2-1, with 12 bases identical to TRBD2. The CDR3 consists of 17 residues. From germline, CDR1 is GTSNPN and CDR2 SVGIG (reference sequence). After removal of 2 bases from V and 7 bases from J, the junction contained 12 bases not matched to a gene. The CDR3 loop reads CAWSRSSGRAGRNEQFF. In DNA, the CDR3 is TGTGCCTGGAGTAGGTCTAGCGGGAGGGCCGGACGTAATGAGCAGTTCTTC.

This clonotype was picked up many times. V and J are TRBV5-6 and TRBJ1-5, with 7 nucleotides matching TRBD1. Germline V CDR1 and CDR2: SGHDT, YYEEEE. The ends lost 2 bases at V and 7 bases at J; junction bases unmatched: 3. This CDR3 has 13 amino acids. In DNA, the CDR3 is TGTGCCAGCAGCTTTGACAGGGAGCAGCCCCAGCATTTT. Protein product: CASSFDREQPQHF. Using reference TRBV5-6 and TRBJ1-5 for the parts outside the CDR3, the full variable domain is DAGVTQSPTHLIKTRGQQVTLRCSPKSGHDTVSWYQQALGQGPQFIFQYYEEEERQRGNFPDRFSGHQFPNYSSELNVNALLLGDSALYLCASSFDREQPQHFGDGTRLSIL.

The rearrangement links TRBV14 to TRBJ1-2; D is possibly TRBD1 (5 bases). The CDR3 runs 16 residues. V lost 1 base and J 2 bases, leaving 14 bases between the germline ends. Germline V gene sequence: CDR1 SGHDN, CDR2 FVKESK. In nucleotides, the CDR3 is TGTGCCAGCAGCCAAGTCGCGGGGGACTGGAACTATGGCTACACCTTC. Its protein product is CASSQVAGDWNYGYTF.

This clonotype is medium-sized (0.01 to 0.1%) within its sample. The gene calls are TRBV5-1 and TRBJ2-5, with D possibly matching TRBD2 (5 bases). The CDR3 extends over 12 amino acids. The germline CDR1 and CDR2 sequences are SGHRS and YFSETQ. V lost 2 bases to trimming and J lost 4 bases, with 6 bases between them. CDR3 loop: CASSFEGETQYF. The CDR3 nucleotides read TGCGCCAGCAGCTTCGAGGGAGAGACCCAGTACTTC. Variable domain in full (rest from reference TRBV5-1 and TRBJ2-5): KAGVTQTPRYLIKTRGQQVTLSCSPISGHRSVSWYQQTPGQGLQFLFEYFSETQRNKGNFPGRFSGRQFSNSRSEMNVSTLELGDSALYLCASSFEGETQYFGPGTRLLVL.

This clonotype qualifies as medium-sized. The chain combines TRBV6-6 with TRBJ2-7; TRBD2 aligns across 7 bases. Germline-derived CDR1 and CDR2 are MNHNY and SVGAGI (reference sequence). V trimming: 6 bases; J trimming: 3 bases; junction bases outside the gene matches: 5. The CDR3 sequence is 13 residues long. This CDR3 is CASSRLAYYEQYV. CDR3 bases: TGTGCCAGCAGCAGACTAGCTTACTACGAGCAGTACGTC.

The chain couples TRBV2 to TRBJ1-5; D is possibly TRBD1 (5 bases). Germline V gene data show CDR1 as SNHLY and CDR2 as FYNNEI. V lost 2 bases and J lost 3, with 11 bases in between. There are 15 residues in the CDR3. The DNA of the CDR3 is TGTGCCAGCAGTGAAAGCGGAGGGGACAATCAGCCCCAGCATTTT. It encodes CASSESGGDNQPQHF.

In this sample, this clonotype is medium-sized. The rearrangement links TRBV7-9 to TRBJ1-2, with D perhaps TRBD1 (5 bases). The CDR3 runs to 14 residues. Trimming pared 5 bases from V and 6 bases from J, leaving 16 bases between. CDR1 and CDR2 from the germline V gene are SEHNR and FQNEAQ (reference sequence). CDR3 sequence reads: CASSLAWGDDGYTF. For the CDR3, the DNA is TGTGCCAGCAGCCTTGCGTGGGGGGATGATGGCTACACCTTC.

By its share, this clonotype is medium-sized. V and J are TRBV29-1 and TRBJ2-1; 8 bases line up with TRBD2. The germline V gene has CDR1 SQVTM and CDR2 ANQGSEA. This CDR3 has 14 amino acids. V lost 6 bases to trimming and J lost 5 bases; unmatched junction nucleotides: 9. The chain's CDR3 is CSVPGLAGNNEQFF. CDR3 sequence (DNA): TGCAGCGTCCCAGGGCTAGCGGGTAACAATGAGCAGTTCTTC.

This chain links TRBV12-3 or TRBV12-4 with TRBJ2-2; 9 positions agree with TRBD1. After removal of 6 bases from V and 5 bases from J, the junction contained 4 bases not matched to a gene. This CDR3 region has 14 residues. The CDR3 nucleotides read TGTGCCAGCAGACAGGGGGCTGGGACCGGGGAGCTGTTTTTT. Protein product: CASRQGAGTGELFF.

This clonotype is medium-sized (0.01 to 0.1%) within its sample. DNA of the CDR3: TGTGCCAGCAGCCCCGGGAGAAGCTCCTACAATGAGCAGTTCTTC. It encodes CASSPGRSSYNEQFF. The chain recombines TRBV7-9 with TRBJ2-1, with D perhaps TRBD2 (6 bases). CDR1 is SEHNR and CDR2 is FQNEAQ in the germline V gene (reference sequence). This CDR3 has 15 amino acids. V lost 5 bases, J lost 0 bases, and 11 bases lay in between.

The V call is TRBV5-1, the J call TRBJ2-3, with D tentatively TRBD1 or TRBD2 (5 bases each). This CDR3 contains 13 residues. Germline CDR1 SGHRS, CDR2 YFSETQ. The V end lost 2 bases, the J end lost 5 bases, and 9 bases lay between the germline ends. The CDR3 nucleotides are TGCGCCAGCAGCTTTTGGGGGAGAGATACGCAGTATTTT. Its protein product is CASSFWGRDTQYF.

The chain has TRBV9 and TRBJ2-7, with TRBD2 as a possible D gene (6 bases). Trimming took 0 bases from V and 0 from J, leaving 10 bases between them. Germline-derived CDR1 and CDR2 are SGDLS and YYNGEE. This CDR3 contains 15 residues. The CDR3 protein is CASSVEGEASYEQYF. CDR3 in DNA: TGTGCCAGCAGCGTAGAAGGGGAGGCCTCCTACGAGCAGTACTTC. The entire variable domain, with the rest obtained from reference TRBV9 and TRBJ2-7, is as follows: DSGVTQTPKHLITATGQRVTLRCSPRSGDLSVYWYQQSLDQGLQFLIQYYNGEERAKGNILERFSAQQFPDLHSELNLSSLELGDSALYFCASSVEGEASYEQYFGPGTRLTVT.

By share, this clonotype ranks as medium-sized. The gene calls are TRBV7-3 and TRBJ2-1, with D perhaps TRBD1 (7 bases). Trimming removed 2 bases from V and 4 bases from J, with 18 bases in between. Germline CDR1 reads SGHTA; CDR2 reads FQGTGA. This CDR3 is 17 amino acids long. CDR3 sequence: CASSLQGGGFGYNEQFF. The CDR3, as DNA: TGTGCCAGCAGCTTACAGGGGGGTGGCTTCGGGTACAATGAGCAGTTCTTC.

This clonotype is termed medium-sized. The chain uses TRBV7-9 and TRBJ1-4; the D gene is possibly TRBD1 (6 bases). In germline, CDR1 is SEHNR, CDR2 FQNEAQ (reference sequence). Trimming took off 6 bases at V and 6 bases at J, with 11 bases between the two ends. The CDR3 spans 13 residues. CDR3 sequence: CASRQGSDEKLFF. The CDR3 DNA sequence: TGTGCCAGCAGACAGGGTTCTGATGAAAAACTGTTTTTT.

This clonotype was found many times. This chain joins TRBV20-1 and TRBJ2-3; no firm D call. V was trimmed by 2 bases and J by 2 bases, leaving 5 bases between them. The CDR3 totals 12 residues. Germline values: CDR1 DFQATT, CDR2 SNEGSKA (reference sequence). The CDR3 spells CSARLDTDTQYF. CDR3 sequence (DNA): TGCAGTGCTAGACTAGACACAGATACGCAGTATTTT.

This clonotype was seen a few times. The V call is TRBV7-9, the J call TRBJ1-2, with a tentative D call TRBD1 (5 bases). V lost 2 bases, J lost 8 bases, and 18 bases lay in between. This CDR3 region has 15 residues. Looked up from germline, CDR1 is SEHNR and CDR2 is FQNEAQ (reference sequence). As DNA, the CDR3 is TGTGCCAGCAGCTTAAATCAGGGTGGCAGGGACGGCTACACCTTC. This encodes CASSLNQGGRDGYTF.

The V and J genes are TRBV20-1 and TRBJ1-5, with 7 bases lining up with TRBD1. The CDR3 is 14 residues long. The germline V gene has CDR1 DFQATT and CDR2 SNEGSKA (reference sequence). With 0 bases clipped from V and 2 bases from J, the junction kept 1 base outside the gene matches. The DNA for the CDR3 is TGCAGTGCTAGAGATGGGACAGGCAATCAGCCCCAGCATTTT. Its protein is CSARDGTGNQPQHF.

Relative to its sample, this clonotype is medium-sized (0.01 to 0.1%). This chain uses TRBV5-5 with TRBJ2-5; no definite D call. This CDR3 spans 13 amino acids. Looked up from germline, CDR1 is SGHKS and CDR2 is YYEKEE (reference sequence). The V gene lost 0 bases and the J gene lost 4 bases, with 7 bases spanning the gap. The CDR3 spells CASSLEVRETQYF. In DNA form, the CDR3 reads TGTGCCAGCAGCTTGGAGGTGCGAGAGACCCAGTACTTC.

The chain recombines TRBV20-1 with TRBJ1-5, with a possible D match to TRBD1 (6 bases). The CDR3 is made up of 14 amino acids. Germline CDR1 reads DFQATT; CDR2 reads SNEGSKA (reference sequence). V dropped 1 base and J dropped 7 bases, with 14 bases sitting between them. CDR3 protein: CSARGTEERQPQHF. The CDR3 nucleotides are TGCAGTGCTAGAGGGACAGAAGAAAGGCAGCCCCAGCATTTT.

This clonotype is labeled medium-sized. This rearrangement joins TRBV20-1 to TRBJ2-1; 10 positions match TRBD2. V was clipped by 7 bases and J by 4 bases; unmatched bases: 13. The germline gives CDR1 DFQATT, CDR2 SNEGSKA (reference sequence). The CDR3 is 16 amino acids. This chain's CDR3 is CSVKTITSGEYNEQFF. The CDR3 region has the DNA TGCAGTGTTAAGACCATCACTAGCGGGGAATACAATGAGCAGTTCTTC.

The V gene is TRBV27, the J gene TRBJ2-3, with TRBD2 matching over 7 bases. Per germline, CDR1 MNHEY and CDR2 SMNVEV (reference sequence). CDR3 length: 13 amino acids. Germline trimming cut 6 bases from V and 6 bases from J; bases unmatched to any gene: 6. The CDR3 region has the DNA TGTGCCAGCAGACGCGGGAGTTTGGATACGCAGTATTTT. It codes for CASRRGSLDTQYF.